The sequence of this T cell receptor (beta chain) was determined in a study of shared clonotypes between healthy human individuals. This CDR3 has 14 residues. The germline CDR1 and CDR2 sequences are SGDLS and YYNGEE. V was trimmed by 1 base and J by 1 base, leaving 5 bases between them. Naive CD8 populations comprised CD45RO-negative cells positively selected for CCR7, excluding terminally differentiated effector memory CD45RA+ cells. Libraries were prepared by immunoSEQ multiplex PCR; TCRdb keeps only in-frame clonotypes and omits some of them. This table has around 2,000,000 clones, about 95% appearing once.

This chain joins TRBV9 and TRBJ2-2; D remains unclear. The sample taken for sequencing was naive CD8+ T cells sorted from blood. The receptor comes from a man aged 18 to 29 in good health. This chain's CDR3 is CASSVSLNTGELFF. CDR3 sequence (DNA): TGTGCCAGCAGCGTATCCCTGAACACCGGGGAGCTGTTTTTT.